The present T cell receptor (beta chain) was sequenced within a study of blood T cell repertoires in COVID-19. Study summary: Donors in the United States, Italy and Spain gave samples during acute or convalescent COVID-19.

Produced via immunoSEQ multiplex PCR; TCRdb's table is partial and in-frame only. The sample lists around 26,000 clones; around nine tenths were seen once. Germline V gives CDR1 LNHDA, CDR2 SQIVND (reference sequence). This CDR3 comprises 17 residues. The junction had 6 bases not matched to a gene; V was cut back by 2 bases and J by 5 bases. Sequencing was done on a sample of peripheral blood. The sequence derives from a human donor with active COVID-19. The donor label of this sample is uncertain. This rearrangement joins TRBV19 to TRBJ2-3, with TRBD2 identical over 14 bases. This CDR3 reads CASSIQRLAGGIDTQYF. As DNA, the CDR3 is TGTGCCAGTAGTATACAACGACTAGCGGGAGGGATAGATACGCAGTATTTT.